This T cell receptor beta chain is drawn from a study of T cell responses to AZD1222 COVID-19 vaccine. Study-level findings and limits: Scientists sampled the repertoires only once the peak T cell response had passed. It should be noted that donors were predominantly white British and more often female, and clonal diversity was possibly underestimated.

As concerns this clone: The target antigen is unknown.

The CDR3 is made up of 15 amino acids. Trimming shortened V by 2 bases and J by 0 bases, and 11 bases separated the two germline ends. In germline, CDR1 is SGHTS, CDR2 YDEGEE. The data were produced by immunoSEQ multiplex PCR, yet TCRdb's version contains in-frame clones alone and is incomplete. In the table there are over 95,000 clones, just over 90% of which are singletons. This receptor was identified in an adult who received the AZD1222 COVID-19 vaccine. Sequencing used peripheral blood, obtained 28 days after the second AZD1222 dose. This chain links TRBV5-8 with TRBJ1-1; D ambiguous. Here the CDR3 reads CASSFPGRMNTEAFF. The CDR3 DNA reads as TGTGCCAGCAGCTTCCCGGGCCGGATGAACACTGAAGCTTTCTTT.